Listed here are 8 T cell receptor beta chains from one sample, sequenced in a study of graft-versus-host responses after intestinal transplantation. TCRdb's copy holds only in-frame clones and misses some; the assay was immunoSEQ multiplex PCR. This sample yields 11,000 to 15,000 clones, of which 90% to 95% are seen a single time; about 0.78% belongs to the top ten. The sample was PBMCs, taken 9 days after transplant. These receptors were obtained from a human patient who received an intestinal transplant, so some T cells may come from the graft donor.

This chain uses TRBV28 with TRBJ1-5, with D perhaps TRBD1 (6 bases). Germline V gives CDR1 MDHEN, CDR2 SYDVKM. Between the trimmed V and J ends, which lost 2 bases and 6 bases, there was a span of 8 bases. The CDR3 covers 13 residues. The chain's CDR3 is CASSLTGSQPQHF. The CDR3, as DNA: TGTGCCAGCAGTTTAACAGGGAGTCAGCCCCAGCATTTT.

This sequence joins TRBV27 and TRBJ1-2; no clear D. Between the trimmed V and J ends, which lost 2 bases and 1 base, there was a span of 5 bases. Germline CDR1 MNHEY, CDR2 SMNVEV (reference sequence). The CDR3 is 13 amino acids. In DNA form, the CDR3 reads TGTGCCAGCAGTTTAACCCTTAACTATGGCTACACCTTC. The encoded protein is CASSLTLNYGYTF.

The genes are TRBV19 and TRBJ2-7, with 9 bases fitting TRBD1. Looked up from germline, CDR1 is LNHDA and CDR2 is SQIVND (reference sequence). The CDR3 consists of 11 residues. V lost 7 bases to trimming and J lost 6 bases; unmatched junction nucleotides: 1. In DNA, the CDR3 is TGTGCCAGTACGACAGGGGGCGAGCAGTACTTC. Translated: CASTTGGEQYF.

The V call is TRBV2, the J call TRBJ2-7, with a weak D call TRBD2 (6 bases). V was clipped by 8 bases and J by 3 bases, with 23 bases between them. The length of the CDR3 is 16 residues. Germline V gives CDR1 SNHLY, CDR2 FYNNEI. The CDR3 reads CASLSGVGGEIYEQYF. The DNA of the CDR3 is TGTGCCAGCTTGAGTGGGGTGGGCGGGGAGATCTACGAGCAGTACTTC.

The J gene is TRBJ1-3, the V gene TRBV9, with a weak D call TRBD1 (5 bases). The CDR3 spans 14 residues. Trimming pared 3 bases from V and 2 bases from J, leaving 9 bases between. Germline V lookup: CDR1 SGDLS, CDR2 YYNGEE. CDR3 DNA sequence: TGTGCCAGCAGCGCCTGGGGCACTGGAAACACCATATATTTT. It encodes CASSAWGTGNTIYF.

V usage is TRBV27 and J usage is TRBJ2-7; 10 bases map to TRBD2. The CDR3 length is 14 residues. V lost 2 bases, J lost 3 bases, and 1 base stayed unmatched. Germline V gene data show CDR1 as MNHEY and CDR2 as SMNVEV (reference sequence). CDR3 region: CASSLLAGVYEQYF. The CDR3 bases are TGTGCCAGCAGTTTACTAGCGGGAGTCTACGAGCAGTACTTC.

CDR3 sequence (DNA): TGTGCCAGCAGCCACAGGGGGACTAACTATGGCTACACCTTC. Its translation: CASSHRGTNYGYTF. V and J are TRBV27 and TRBJ1-2, with TRBD1 identical over 8 bases. The germline CDR1 and CDR2 sequences are MNHEY and SMNVEV (reference sequence). The CDR3 spans 14 residues. V shed 6 bases, J shed 0 bases, and the junction held 3 bases outside the gene matches.

The J gene is TRBJ2-3, the V gene TRBV7-2; tentatively, D is TRBD2 (6 bases). CDR1 and CDR2 from the germline V gene are SGHTA and FQGNSA. The CDR3 covers 15 residues. V was trimmed by 1 base and J by 0 bases, leaving 8 bases between them. Written as DNA, the CDR3 is TGTGCCAGCAGCTTAGGTGGGACTAGCACAGATACGCAGTATTTT. Amino acids: CASSLGGTSTDTQYF.